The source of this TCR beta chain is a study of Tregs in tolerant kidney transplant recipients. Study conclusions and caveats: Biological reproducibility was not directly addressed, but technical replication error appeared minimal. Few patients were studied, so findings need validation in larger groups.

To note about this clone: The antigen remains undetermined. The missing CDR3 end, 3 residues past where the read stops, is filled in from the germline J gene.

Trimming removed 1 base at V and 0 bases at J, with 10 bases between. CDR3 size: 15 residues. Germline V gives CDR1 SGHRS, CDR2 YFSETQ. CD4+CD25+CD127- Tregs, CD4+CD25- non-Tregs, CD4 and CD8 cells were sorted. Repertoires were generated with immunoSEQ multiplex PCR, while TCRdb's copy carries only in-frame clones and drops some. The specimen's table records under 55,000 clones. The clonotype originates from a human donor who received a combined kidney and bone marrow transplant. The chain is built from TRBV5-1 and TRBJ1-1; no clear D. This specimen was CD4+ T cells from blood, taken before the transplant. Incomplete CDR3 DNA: TGCGCCAGCAGCTTGTCGAACAGACTGAACACTGAA. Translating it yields CASSLSNRLNTE. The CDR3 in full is CASSLSNRLNTEAFF.